Presented here are 19 T cell receptor beta chains from one specimen sequenced in a study of T cells after posttransplantation cyclophosphamide. Profiled with immunoSEQ multiplex PCR; TCRdb holds only in-frame clones, not every one. The table shows about 47,000 clones, with 92% occurring only once. Sequencing input: PBMCs. Receptors were obtained from a woman aged 45-60 years in good health and a related stem cell transplant donor.

The chain joins TRBV10-2 to TRBJ2-1, with D possibly TRBD2 on 7 matching bases. Trimming took off 8 bases at V and 6 bases at J, with 17 bases between the two ends. From germline, CDR1 is WSHSY and CDR2 SAAADI. The CDR3 length is 14 residues. The CDR3 DNA sequence: TGCGCCAGCCTGGGGGCTAGCGGAGTCAATGAGCAGTTCTTC. Protein sequence: CASLGASGVNEQFF.

The chain uses TRBV5-1 and TRBJ2-5; TRBD2 matches at 8 bases. Germline V gene data show CDR1 as SGHRS and CDR2 as YFSETQ. Trimming took 3 bases from V and 3 from J; bases not matched to a gene: 4. This CDR3 spans 14 amino acids. The CDR3 DNA follows: TGCGCCAGCAGCTCACCGCGGGGGGAAGAGACCCAGTACTTC. Its protein is CASSSPRGEETQYF. The whole variable domain, remainder taken from reference TRBV5-1 and TRBJ2-5, is KAGVTQTPRYLIKTRGQQVTLSCSPISGHRSVSWYQQTPGQGLQFLFEYFSETQRNKGNFPGRFSGRQFSNSRSEMNVSTLELGDSALYLCASSSPRGEETQYFGPGTRLLVL.

The gene calls are TRBV11-1 and TRBJ1-1; D remains ambiguous. Deletions cut 5 bases from V and 3 bases from J, with 13 bases between. Germline V lookup: CDR1 SGHAT, CDR2 FQDESV (reference sequence). CDR3 length: 14 amino acids. The CDR3 coding sequence is TGTGCCAGCAGCCGGAGGGCAGCGGACACTGAAGCTTTCTTT. Its protein is CASSRRAADTEAFF.

The CDR3 reads CATSRDMGNYGYTF. CDR3 in DNA: TGTGCCACCAGCAGAGATATGGGCAACTATGGCTACACCTTC. J is TRBJ1-2 and V is TRBV15; unclear D gene. In germline, CDR1 is LNHNV, CDR2 YYDKDF (reference sequence). The CDR3 loop spans 14 amino acids. V dropped 0 bases and J dropped 2 bases, with 7 bases sitting between them.

The chain employs TRBV7-9 and TRBJ2-5; possibly TRBD1 for D (6 bases). The DNA end is a closer match to TRBJ2-7, so the J assignment may be wrong. From germline, CDR1 is SEHNR and CDR2 FQNEAQ (reference sequence). The CDR3 contains 14 residues. This CDR3 reads CASSFSQGRYEQYF. Here the CDR3 DNA reads TGTGCCAGCAGCTTCAGCCAGGGGCGCTACGAGCAGTACTTC.

The chain is built from TRBV25-1 and TRBJ2-5; 7 nucleotides agree with TRBD2. This CDR3 is 16 amino acids long. Germline V gene lookup returns CDR1 MGHDK and CDR2 SYGVNS. The V and J ends lost 5 bases and 4 bases, in that order; junction bases with no gene match: 13. CDR3 bases: TGTGCCAGCAGTTGGTGGGGCGGGGGAATTGGAGAGACCCAGTACTTC. Its translation is CASSWWGGGIGETQYF.

The chain has TRBV5-6 and TRBJ1-2; weak D call: TRBD1 (6 bases). The CDR3 loop spans 14 amino acids. CDR1 is SGHDT, CDR2 YYEEEE, per germline. The V and J ends lost 0 bases and 4 bases respectively, with 10 bases between them. This chain's CDR3 is CASSLGLDSYGYTF. The CDR3 DNA sequence: TGTGCCAGCAGCTTGGGGTTGGACAGCTATGGCTACACCTTC.

This sequence joins TRBV7-6 and TRBJ2-5; tentative D call: TRBD1 (6 bases). Trimming cost V 4 bases and J 2 bases, with 11 bases left between them. CDR3 length: 14 residues. Germline assignment: CDR1 SGHVS and CDR2 FNYEAQ. The CDR3 nucleotides are TGTGCCAGCAGCTCCGGGACATCTCAAGAGACCCAGTACTTC. This encodes CASSSGTSQETQYF.

This chain connects TRBV19 to TRBJ2-3; 14 nucleotides align to TRBD2. The germline gives CDR1 LNHDA, CDR2 SQIVND (reference sequence). This CDR3 is built from 18 residues. The ends lost 5 bases at V and 1 base at J; junction bases unmatched: 8. CDR3 region: CASSVTSGGAAGTDTQYF. The DNA for the CDR3 is TGTGCCAGTAGTGTGACTAGCGGGGGGGCCGCTGGCACAGATACGCAGTATTTT.

This CDR3 reads CAWNRWTSGRKDYNEQFF. DNA of the CDR3: TGTGCCTGGAATCGGTGGACTAGCGGGAGGAAAGACTACAATGAGCAGTTCTTC. The rearrangement joins TRBV30 to TRBJ2-1; 14 nucleotides align to TRBD2. The CDR3 consists of 18 residues. Germline V lookup: CDR1 GTSNPN, CDR2 SVGIG (reference sequence). The V segment lost 4 bases and the J segment 3 bases; nucleotides outside the gene matches: 11.

This chain joins TRBV5-1 and TRBJ2-7; the match to TRBD1 covers 7 bases. Germline lookup yields CDR1 SGHRS and CDR2 YFSETQ. Trimming cost V 4 bases and J 2 bases; bases outside gene matches: 6. This CDR3 is built from 14 residues. This chain's CDR3 is CASSLGTDTYEQYF. The CDR3 nucleotides are TGCGCCAGCAGCCTAGGGACAGACACCTACGAGCAGTACTTC.

CDR3 DNA sequence: TGCGCCGCAGGCCCCTCAGGAGGCTGGGAGCAGTACTTC. Translating gives CAAGPSGGWEQYF. The chain links TRBV4-1 to TRBJ2-7, with a weak D call TRBD2 (5 bases). The CDR3 loop spans 13 amino acids. V lost 11 bases and J lost 7, with 21 bases in between. Germline V gene data show CDR1 as MGHRA and CDR2 as YSYEKL.

This chain connects TRBV5-1 to TRBJ2-2; 11 bases match TRBD2. CDR1 SGHRS and CDR2 YFSETQ come from the germline V gene. The CDR3 extends over 16 amino acids. J lost 5 bases, V lost 2 bases, and 5 bases had no gene match. CDR3 sequence (DNA): TGCGCCAGCAGCTTCGCGGCTAGCGGGGGGACCGGGGAGCTGTTTTTT. Protein: CASSFAASGGTGELFF. Combining the CDR3 with reference TRBV5-1 and TRBJ2-2 gives the whole variable domain KAGVTQTPRYLIKTRGQQVTLSCSPISGHRSVSWYQQTPGQGLQFLFEYFSETQRNKGNFPGRFSGRQFSNSRSEMNVSTLELGDSALYLCASSFAASGGTGELFFGEGSRLTVL.

This chain's CDR3 is CASSLGSSYTF. CDR3 in DNA: TGCGCCAGCAGTCTGGGGAGCAGCTACACCTTC. The chain couples TRBV10-1 to TRBJ1-2; D call uncertain. The CDR3 consists of 11 residues. Trimming removed 5 bases at V and 9 bases at J, with 10 bases between. Germline CDR1 and CDR2: WNHNN and SYGVQD (reference sequence).

This clone showed up just a few times. V usage is TRBV10-3 and J usage is TRBJ1-1, with 9 bases fitting TRBD1. Germline CDR1 is ENHRY and CDR2 is SYGVKD. Trimming took 6 bases from V and 5 from J; bases not matched to a gene: 4. The CDR3 loop spans 13 amino acids. CDR3 loop: CAIRQGAETEAFF. The CDR3 coding sequence is TGTGCCATCAGACAGGGGGCGGAAACTGAAGCTTTCTTT.

This clone was counted a single time. The chain's CDR3 is CASSWSIQQPNEQFF. DNA of the CDR3: TGTGCCAGCTCCTGGTCTATACAGCAGCCCAATGAGCAGTTCTTC. The chain joins TRBV6-4 to TRBJ2-1; no firm D call. The V and J ends lost 8 bases and 6 bases respectively, with 20 bases between them. CDR1 MRHNA and CDR2 SNTAGT come from the germline V gene. The CDR3 covers 15 residues.

The chain combines TRBV6-5 with TRBJ1-2; 11 bases align to TRBD1. The J segment lost 3 bases and the V segment lost 6 bases, leaving 6 bases of the junction unmatched. Germline CDR1 and CDR2: MNHEY and SVGAGI. This CDR3 spans 15 amino acids. The CDR3 region is CASRDRGRRHYGYTF. Here the CDR3 DNA reads TGTGCCAGCAGGGACAGGGGGCGCCGACACTATGGCTACACCTTC.

This clone is medium-sized within its sample. This chain joins TRBV7-8 and TRBJ2-7, with 13 positions matching TRBD2. The CDR3 contains 18 residues. Germline loops: CDR1 SGHVS, CDR2 FQNEAQ. V trimming: 4 bases; J trimming: 3 bases; junction bases outside the gene matches: 12. The CDR3 sequence is CASSSYMTSGRPFYEQYF. In nucleotides, the CDR3 is TGTGCCAGCAGCTCTTACATGACTAGCGGGAGGCCATTCTACGAGCAGTACTTC. Full variable domain (outside the CDR3, taken from reference TRBV7-8 and TRBJ2-7): GAGVSQSPRYKVAKRGQDVALRCDPISGHVSLFWYQQALGQGPEFLTYFQNEAQLDKSGLPSDRFFAERPEGSVSTLKIQRTQQEDSAVYLCASSSYMTSGRPFYEQYFGPGTRLTVT.

The chain links TRBV6-1 to TRBJ1-5; D ambiguous. CDR3 size: 14 residues. The germline gives CDR1 MNHNS, CDR2 SASEGT. The V gene lost 5 bases and the J gene lost 0 bases, with 8 bases spanning the gap. CDR3 sequence reads: CASSQLTSNQPQHF. CDR3 sequence (DNA): TGTGCCAGCAGTCAACTCACTAGCAATCAGCCCCAGCATTTT.